This T cell receptor (beta chain) was observed in a study of CD8 T cell repertoires and HIV-1 epitope variants. On the study more broadly: Control wells had CMV/EBV/flu peptides, negative Ebola AY9, or no peptide. Enriched T cells were co-cultured with equal autologous T cell-negative cells. Study-level points and caveats: Of nine antigen-specific beta clonotypes, about 6 appeared to cross-react with escape variants.

In this sample, this clone turned up a few times. Its matching antigen is unknown. V lost 3 bases and J 16 bases, leaving 16 bases between the germline ends. The CDR3 spans 13 residues. Germline values: CDR1 PRHDT, CDR2 FYEKMQ (reference sequence). TCR beta CDR3 was sequenced at survey depth on immunoSEQ. Assay used: immunoSEQ multiplex PCR; TCRdb lists only in-frame clones, some missing. This sample has about 5,500 clones, with 65% to 75% found just once. The source material was cultured CD8+ T cells derived from PBMCs. This chain connects TRBV13 to TRBJ1-6; no firm D call. The clonotype comes from a male donor with HIV. CDR3 residues: CASSFSTPGPLHF. Here the CDR3 DNA reads TGTGCCAGCAGCTTTAGTACCCCAGGACCACTCCACTTT.